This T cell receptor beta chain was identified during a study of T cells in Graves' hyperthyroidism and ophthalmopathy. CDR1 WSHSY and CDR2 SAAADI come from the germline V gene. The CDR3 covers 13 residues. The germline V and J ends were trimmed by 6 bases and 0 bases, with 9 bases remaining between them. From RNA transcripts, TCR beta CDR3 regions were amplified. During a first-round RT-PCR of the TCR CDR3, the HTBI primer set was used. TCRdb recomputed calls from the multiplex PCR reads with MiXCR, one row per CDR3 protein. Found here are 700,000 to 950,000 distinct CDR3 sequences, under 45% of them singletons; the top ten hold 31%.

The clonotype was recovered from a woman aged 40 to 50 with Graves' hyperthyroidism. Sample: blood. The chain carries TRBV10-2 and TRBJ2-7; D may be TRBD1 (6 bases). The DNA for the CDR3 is TGCGCCAGCAGACAGGGCCACTCCTACGAGCAGTACTTC. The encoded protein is CASRQGHSYEQYF.